This T cell receptor (beta chain) was sequenced in a study of cytomegalovirus exposure and HLA in healthy donors. This CDR3 region has 14 residues. V lost 0 bases and J lost 7, with 12 bases in between. Germline CDR1 and CDR2: LNHNV and YYDKDF (reference sequence). This clone was found a few times. Its antigen remains unidentified. Findings and caveats of the study: TCR beta V segments were, for the most part, productive about 90% or about 30% of the time in an earlier analysis.

The PCR used 60 Vbeta and 13 Jbeta primers. The protocol was immunoSEQ multiplex PCR, while the TCRdb copy is restricted to in-frame clones and leaves out a portion. The sample has approximately 150,000 clones, 68% seen once. The origin of this receptor is a man younger than 45 in good health and CMV-seropositive. The rearrangement joins TRBV15 to TRBJ1-1, with a possible D match to TRBD1 (6 bases). Sequenced sample: PBMCs. In DNA, the CDR3 is TGTGCCACCAGCAGAGACCGACAGGCGGGTGAAGCTTTCTTT. Its protein is CATSRDRQAGEAFF.